These 5 T cell receptor beta chains originate from one sample sequenced in a study of blood T cell repertoires in COVID-19 (dated by TCRdb to 2020 to 2021). Libraries were built with the immunoSEQ multiplex PCR assay. TCRdb limited this immuneACCESS table to in-frame rearrangements with V and J called. A share of clones is missing; checked studies link under half to unresolved V genes, and the rest is unexplained. The sample includes under 130,000 clones, with around nine tenths observed a single time. The ten largest clones add up to under 20% of the sample. The specimen was peripheral blood. All receptors come from a woman of 80 years or more in a cohort sampled during active COVID-19.

The chain uses TRBV29-1 and TRBJ2-7; a weak D match, TRBD1 (5 bases). The CDR3 covers 14 residues. CDR1 is SQVTM and CDR2 is ANQGSEA in the germline V gene. Trimming stripped 5 bases from V and 0 bases from J, with 14 bases between. CDR3 sequence: CSVQGVLSSYEQYF. Here the CDR3 DNA reads TGCAGCGTTCAGGGCGTACTGAGCTCCTACGAGCAGTACTTC.

J is TRBJ1-5 and V is TRBV18; TRBD1 is a possible D gene (5 bases). V was trimmed by 3 bases and J by 5 bases, leaving 11 bases between them. CDR1 is KGHSH, CDR2 LQKENI, per germline. The CDR3 covers 14 residues. The CDR3, as DNA: TGTGCCAGCTCACCCGCGGGAGGGGATCAGCCCCAGCATTTT. This translates into CASSPAGGDQPQHF.

The gene calls are TRBV18 and TRBJ2-7; TRBD2 agrees at 7 bases. J lost 6 bases, V lost 2 bases, and 7 bases had no gene match. The length of the CDR3 is 14 residues. Germline V gene sequence: CDR1 KGHSH, CDR2 LQKENI. The CDR3: CASSPGAGVGEQYF. In nucleotides, the CDR3 is TGTGCCAGCTCACCAGGGGCGGGAGTTGGCGAGCAGTACTTC.

This chain uses TRBV27 with TRBJ1-1; the match to TRBD1 covers 11 bases. The CDR3 runs 14 residues. Per the germline V gene, CDR1 is MNHEY and CDR2 is SMNVEV (reference sequence). Trimming cost V 6 bases and J 6 bases; bases outside gene matches: 6. This CDR3 is CASSPGQGAAEAFF. CDR3 DNA: TGTGCCAGCAGCCCCGGACAGGGGGCCGCTGAAGCTTTCTTT.

J is TRBJ2-3 and V is TRBV5-1, with D unclear. Trimming took 0 bases from V and 6 from J, leaving 5 bases between them. This CDR3 has 12 amino acids. Germline lookup yields CDR1 SGHRS and CDR2 YFSETQ. The CDR3 DNA is TGCGCCAGCAGCTTGGTCGCGGATACGCAGTATTTT. It codes for CASSLVADTQYF.